These 19 T cell receptor beta chains came from one sample sequenced in a study of T cell clonotyping in hematopoietic cell transplantation (dated by TCRdb to the early 2020s). Per the publication, the time point label means: recipient sample about 28 days before transplant, after cytoreduction. Libraries were prepared through the immunoSEQ multiplex PCR assay. TCRdb obtained this table from immuneACCESS and retained in-frame rearrangements with V and J assigned. These tables miss some clones; where compared with another copy, unresolved V genes account for less than half of the shortfall, and the remainder is unexplained. In all, the sample holds about 6,900 clones, and less than 98% of those were seen once. The ten largest make up 15% to 17% of the sample. Here the sequenced sample was peripheral blood mononuclear cells, taken before stem cell transplant. These receptors were obtained from a man aged 65 to 85 with acute myeloid leukemia. Some clones in this sample may be carry-over from other donors' samples.

V and J are TRBV5-6 and TRBJ2-7; perhaps TRBD2 as D (6 bases). This CDR3 contains 14 residues. The V end lost 2 bases, the J end lost 0 bases, and 9 bases lay between the germline ends. Germline CDR1 reads SGHDT; CDR2 reads YYEEEE. The CDR3 sequence: CASSFSGSSYEQYF. The CDR3 DNA is TGTGCCAGCAGCTTTAGCGGTAGCTCCTACGAGCAGTACTTC.

This clone was detected only a few times. The genes are TRBV10-2 and TRBJ1-1; D is unclear. CDR1 WSHSY and CDR2 SAAADI come from the germline V gene. The CDR3 contains 14 residues. V was pared by 1 base and J by 0 bases, with 6 bases between. The CDR3 region has the DNA TGCGCCAGCAGTGAGTTACCCGTGAACACTGAAGCTTTCTTT. Encoded protein: CASSELPVNTEAFF.

This chain joins TRBV30 and TRBJ2-1; TRBD2 might be the D (6 bases). V lost 0 bases and J lost 7, with 13 bases in between. The CDR3 is 14 amino acids. The germline V gene encodes CDR1 GTSNPN and CDR2 SVGIG (reference sequence). The CDR3 is CAWSVGGTANEQFF. Written as DNA, the CDR3 is TGTGCCTGGAGTGTAGGAGGGACTGCTAATGAGCAGTTCTTC.

The chain carries TRBV4-3 and TRBJ2-3; D unclear. The CDR3 runs to 13 residues. V was trimmed by 1 base and J by 3 bases, leaving 5 bases between them. The germline CDR1 and CDR2 sequences are LGHNA and YSLEER. CDR3 in amino acids: CASSQVGTDTQYF. The CDR3 DNA sequence: TGCGCCAGCAGCCAAGTTGGAACAGATACGCAGTATTTT.

CDR3 amino acids: CASSPQVNTMDTQYF. CDR3 DNA sequence: TGTGCCAGCAGTCCCCAAGTGAATACCATGGATACGCAGTATTTT. J is TRBJ2-3 and V is TRBV6-1; D is uncertain. The V end was cut by 5 bases, the J end by 6 bases, with 18 bases between. This CDR3 is 15 amino acids long. Germline V gives CDR1 MNHNS, CDR2 SASEGT.

V usage is TRBV19 and J usage is TRBJ2-3; perhaps TRBD2 as D (7 bases). Trimming removed 5 bases at V and 14 bases at J, with 23 bases between. This CDR3 contains 14 residues. CDR1 is LNHDA, CDR2 SQIVND, per germline (reference sequence). The CDR3 reads CASSLQNRGAQPYF. CDR3 in DNA: TGTGCCAGTAGTCTCCAGAACCGGGGGGCCCAGCCGTATTTT.

The V and J genes are TRBV6-5 and TRBJ2-1, with D perhaps TRBD1 (6 bases). The CDR3 has 14 amino acids. Germline V lookup: CDR1 MNHEY, CDR2 SVGAGI. V was cut by 5 bases and J by 3 bases, with 11 bases left in between. The CDR3 bases are TGTGCCAGCAGTATCCAGGGGATCTACAATGAGCAGTTCTTC. This encodes CASSIQGIYNEQFF.

V is TRBV19 and J is TRBJ2-1, with 7 bases fitting TRBD1. CDR3 length equals 14 residues. The ends lost 2 bases at V and 2 bases at J; junction bases unmatched: 0. The germline V gene has CDR1 LNHDA and CDR2 SQIVND (reference sequence). CDR3 nucleotide sequence: TGTGCCAGTAGTATACAGGGGGCCTACAATGAGCAGTTCTTC. Translated, it gives CASSIQGAYNEQFF.

The chain has TRBV4-3 and TRBJ2-7; D unclear. There are 12 residues in the CDR3. Germline V gene lookup returns CDR1 LGHNA and CDR2 YSLEER. Trimming took 4 bases from V and 0 from J, leaving 4 bases between them. CDR3 bases: TGCGCCAGCAGCCTTAACTCCTACGAGCAGTACTTC. It specifies CASSLNSYEQYF.

The count of this clone is one. The V gene is TRBV7-8, the J gene TRBJ1-5, with D unresolved. CDR1 and CDR2 from the germline V gene are SGHVS and FQNEAQ. V lost 1 base and J lost 9, with 16 bases in between. The CDR3 is 15 residues long. The CDR3 DNA is TGTGCCAGCAGCTTAGAAGACACCACACTAATGCCCCAGCATTTT. Amino acids: CASSLEDTTLMPQHF. The variable domain in full, with the rest retrieved from reference TRBV7-8 and TRBJ1-5, is GAGVSQSPRYKVAKRGQDVALRCDPISGHVSLFWYQQALGQGPEFLTYFQNEAQLDKSGLPSDRFFAERPEGSVSTLKIQRTQQEDSAVYLCASSLEDTTLMPQHFGDGTRLSIL.

The genes are TRBV10-3 and TRBJ2-2; the match to TRBD1 covers 10 bases. Germline assignment: CDR1 ENHRY and CDR2 SYGVKD. This CDR3 has 16 residues. J gave up 5 bases and V 4 bases, and 7 bases lay outside the gene matches. CDR3 protein: CAISGGTGALTGELFF. DNA of the CDR3: TGTGCCATCAGTGGGGGGACAGGGGCTCTGACCGGGGAGCTGTTTTTT.

J is TRBJ2-7 and V is TRBV2; TRBD1 agrees at 7 bases. Trimming removed 7 bases from V and 2 bases from J; junction bases left unmatched: 8. CDR1 is SNHLY, CDR2 FYNNEI, per germline. The CDR3 has 14 residues. This CDR3 reads CASTPLGQPYEQYF. In DNA form, the CDR3 reads TGTGCCAGCACCCCCCTGGGACAGCCCTACGAGCAGTACTTC.

The chain joins TRBV7-2 to TRBJ1-1; D might be TRBD1 (5 bases). This CDR3 region has 14 residues. Germline V CDR1 and CDR2: SGHTA, FQGNSA. Deletions cut 3 bases from V and 0 bases from J, with 8 bases between. This CDR3 is CASSLGQMNTEAFF. In DNA, the CDR3 is TGTGCCAGCAGCTTGGGGCAAATGAACACTGAAGCTTTCTTT.

The chain has TRBV6-6 and TRBJ1-5, with 9 bases that match TRBD1. CDR1 and CDR2 (germline): MNHNY, SVGAGI (reference sequence). Trimming removed 4 bases from V and 1 base from J; junction bases left unmatched: 5. This CDR3 region has 16 residues. The CDR3 region has the DNA TGTGCCAGCAGTTCGGACAGGGGCTCGAGCAATCAGCCCCAGCATTTT. Translation: CASSSDRGSSNQPQHF.

The chain combines TRBV7-3 with TRBJ1-1; D may be TRBD1 (6 bases). Germline CDR1 SGHTA, CDR2 FQGTGA. The CDR3 has 14 residues. Trimming shortened V by 3 bases and J by 4 bases, and 12 bases separated the two germline ends. CDR3 loop: CASSFGGGGTEAFF. The CDR3 region has the DNA TGTGCCAGCAGCTTCGGGGGCGGCGGCACTGAAGCTTTCTTT.

CDR3 amino acids: CASSSNTEAFF. In DNA form, the CDR3 reads TGTGCCAGCAGTTCTAACACTGAAGCTTTCTTT. The rearrangement uses TRBV11-2 and TRBJ1-1; D remains unclear. Germline V gene sequence: CDR1 SGHAT, CDR2 FQNNGV. The V gene lost 6 bases and the J gene lost 2 bases, with 4 bases spanning the gap. The CDR3 consists of 11 residues.

This clone has a single count. The chain joins TRBV14 to TRBJ2-5, with unresolved D. Trimming removed 2 bases from V and 2 bases from J, with 15 bases in between. Germline CDR1 reads SGHDN; CDR2 reads FVKESK. The CDR3 totals 16 residues. The CDR3 loop is CASSQSIVRLQETQYF. CDR3 coding DNA: TGTGCCAGCAGCCAATCAATAGTACGGTTACAAGAGACCCAGTACTTC. Full variable domain (outside the CDR3, taken from reference TRBV14 and TRBJ2-5): EAGVTQFPSHSVIEKGQTVTLRCDPISGHDNLYWYRRVMGKEIKFLLHFVKESKQDESGMPNNRFLAERTGGTYSTLKVQPAELEDSGVYFCASSQSIVRLQETQYFGPGTRLLVL.

This clone has a handful of counts. The chain employs TRBV30 and TRBJ2-7, with 9 nucleotides matching TRBD1. Germline CDR1 and CDR2: GTSNPN and SVGIG (reference sequence). V shed 2 bases, J shed 4 bases, and the junction held 6 bases outside the gene matches. The CDR3 sequence is 14 residues long. The CDR3 reads CAWSPGTGIYEQYF. CDR3 sequence (DNA): TGTGCCTGGAGTCCCGGGACAGGGATATACGAGCAGTACTTC.

This chain connects TRBV2 to TRBJ2-7; D tentatively fits TRBD1 or TRBD2 (5 bases each). V dropped 3 bases and J dropped 0 bases, with 18 bases sitting between them. Per the germline V gene, CDR1 is SNHLY and CDR2 is FYNNEI. This CDR3 contains 17 residues. This CDR3 is CASSEASMGPTSYEQYF. The CDR3 nucleotides are TGTGCCAGCAGTGAGGCTTCGATGGGACCGACCTCCTACGAGCAGTACTTC. Filled out from reference TRBV2 and TRBJ2-7, the complete variable domain reads EPEVTQTPSHQVTQMGQEVILRCVPISNHLYFYWYRQILGQKVEFLVSFYNNEISEKSEIFDDQFSVERPDGSNFTLKIRSTKLEDSAMYFCASSEASMGPTSYEQYFGPGTRLTVT.